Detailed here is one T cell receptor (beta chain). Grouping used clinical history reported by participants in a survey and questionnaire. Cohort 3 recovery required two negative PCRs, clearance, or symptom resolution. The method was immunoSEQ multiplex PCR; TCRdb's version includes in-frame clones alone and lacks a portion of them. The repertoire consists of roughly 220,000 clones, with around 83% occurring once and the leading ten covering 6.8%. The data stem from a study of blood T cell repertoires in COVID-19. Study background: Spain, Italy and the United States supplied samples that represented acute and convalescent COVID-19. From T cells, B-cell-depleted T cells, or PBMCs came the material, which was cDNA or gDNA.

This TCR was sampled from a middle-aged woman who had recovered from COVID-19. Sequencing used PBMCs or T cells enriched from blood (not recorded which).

The CDR3 loop is CASSEDGVGEQYV. In DNA, the CDR3 is TGTGCCAGCAGCGAGGACGGGGTGGGGGAGCAGTACGTC. The chain is built from TRBV9 and TRBJ2-7; weak D call: TRBD2 (5 bases). In germline, CDR1 is SGDLS, CDR2 YYNGEE. This CDR3 region has 13 residues. V was pared by 3 bases and J by 7 bases, with 14 bases between.